A selection of T cell receptor beta chains follows, all from one sample in a study of T cell responses to AZD1222 COVID-19 vaccine. Clones were read by immunoSEQ multiplex PCR, and TCRdb kept only the in-frame ones, dropping some. Of approximately 200,000 clones in the sample, about 89% were seen once. The sample here was peripheral blood, taken on day 0 of MenACWY control vaccination. All receptors come from an adult in good health. CDR3s include the opening cysteine and the closing phenylalanine or tryptophan. A D gene is named only where the DNA matches it firmly. Some rows mark clone size as missing; the rest say once, few, many or name a class of expanded clone.

>TRBJ1-2|TRBD1|once|TRBV28
CASSLGDSWSGYTF
TGTGCCAGCAGTTTGGGGGACAGTTGGTCTGGCTACACCTTC
>TRBJ2-7|.|.|TRBV15
CATSRTSSDPYEQYF
TGTGCCACCAGCAGAACGTCTAGCGACCCCTACGAGCAGTACTTC
>TRBJ2-7|.|.|TRBV28
CASSSTGSAYEQYF
TGTGCCAGCAGTTCTACAGGGTCCGCCTACGAGCAGTACTTC
>TRBJ1-1|TRBD1|.|TRBV7-8
CASRADRGPNEAFF
TGTGCCAGCAGAGCGGACAGGGGGCCTAATGAAGCTTTCTTT
>TRBJ2-1|TRBD2|.|TRBV6-5
CASSLNSGSNNEQFF
TGTGCCAGCAGTTTAAATAGCGGGAGCAACAATGAGCAGTTCTTC
>TRBJ2-7|TRBD1|.|TRBV6-5
CASRNQGAYEQYF
TGTGCCAGCAGGAATCAGGGGGCCTACGAGCAGTACTTC
>TRBJ2-5|TRBD2|.|TRBV5-4
CASSSGGSKQETQYF
TGTGCCAGCAGCTCCGGCGGGAGCAAACAAGAGACCCAGTACTTC
>TRBJ2-7|TRBD2|.|TRBV14
CASSPTSGRYEQYF
TGTGCCAGCAGCCCGACTAGCGGGAGGTACGAGCAGTACTTC
>TRBJ1-5|.|.|TRBV12-3/TRBV12-4
CASSTGFDQPQHF
TGTGCCAGCAGCACAGGGTTTGATCAGCCCCAGCATTTT
>TRBJ1-2|.|.|TRBV24-1
CATSDSGGAYGYTF
TGTGCCACCAGTGATTCTGGGGGCGCCTATGGCTACACCTTC
>TRBJ1-6|TRBD1|.|TRBV3-1/TRBV3-2
CASSQDLYRGSHF
TGTGCCAGCAGCCAAGATCTCTACAGGGGCTCCCACTTT
>TRBJ2-3|TRBD2|.|TRBV9
CASSATSGGAPGDTQYF
TGTGCCAGCAGCGCAACTAGCGGGGGGGCCCCGGGTGATACGCAGTATTTT
>TRBJ2-5|TRBD2|.|TRBV7-9
CASSLVAGEAQYF
TGTGCCAGCAGCTTAGTAGCGGGAGAAGCCCAGTACTTC
>TRBJ1-1|.|.|TRBV28
CASSLSRVEAFF
TGTGCCAGCAGTTTAAGCAGGGTGGAAGCTTTCTTT
>TRBJ2-1|TRBD2|.|TRBV28
CAGGARSYNEQFF
TGTGCGGGAGGGGCGAGGTCCTACAATGAGCAGTTCTTC
>TRBJ1-5|.|.|TRBV28
CASSLGGSTQPQHF
TGTGCCAGCAGTTTAGGAGGGTCCACTCAGCCCCAGCATTTT
>TRBJ1-2|.|.|TRBV2
CASSPGTPLGYTF
TGTGCCAGCAGCCCCGGGACACCTTTGGGCTACACCTTC
>TRBJ2-7|TRBD2|.|TRBV6-5
CASTSELAGDYEQYF
TGTGCCAGCACTTCGGAACTAGCGGGGGACTACGAGCAGTACTTC
>TRBJ1-1|TRBD1|.|TRBV7-7
CASSFNQGATEAFF
TGTGCCAGCAGCTTCAACCAGGGGGCAACTGAAGCTTTCTTT
>TRBJ2-7|.|.|TRBV11-2
CASSLGDEQYF
TGTGCCAGCAGCTTAGGGGACGAGCAGTACTTC
>TRBJ1-4|.|.|TRBV9
CASSVDGEKLFF
TGTGCCAGCAGCGTAGATGGGGAAAAACTGTTTTTT
>TRBJ2-5|.|.|TRBV7-9
CASSLSVETQYF
TGTGCCAGCAGCTTGTCGGTAGAGACCCAGTACTTC
>TRBJ1-5|.|.|TRBV30
CAWSRRGTQPQHF
TGTGCCTGGAGTCGAAGGGGTACCCAGCCCCAGCATTTT
>TRBJ2-7|.|.|TRBV15
CATSREVGKYEQYF
TGTGCCACCAGCAGAGAGGTAGGAAAATACGAGCAGTACTTC
>TRBJ2-5|TRBD1|.|TRBV19
CASSILGTVGETQYF
TGTGCCAGTAGTATCCTCGGGACAGTAGGTGAGACCCAGTACTTC
>TRBJ2-1|TRBD1|.|TRBV5-5
CASSWTGDSYNEQFF
TGTGCCAGCAGCTGGACAGGGGACTCCTACAATGAGCAGTTCTTC
>TRBJ2-7|.|.|TRBV10-3
CAISDVSGEQYF
TGTGCCATCAGTGACGTGTCAGGCGAGCAGTACTTC
>TRBJ1-1|.|.|TRBV6-5
CASSSPAGNTEAFF
TGTGCCAGCAGTTCCCCAGCAGGCAACACTGAAGCTTTCTTT
>TRBJ1-1|.|.|TRBV6-5
CASIGFNTEAFF
TGTGCCAGCATAGGTTTTAACACTGAAGCTTTCTTT
>TRBJ2-1|TRBD2|.|TRBV5-1
CASSLRSGSLGNEQFF
TGCGCCAGCAGCTTGAGGAGCGGGAGTCTAGGTAATGAGCAGTTCTTC
>TRBJ1-4|.|.|TRBV4-2
CASSQDLAEQNEKLFF
TGTGCCAGCAGCCAAGATTTGGCAGAACAGAATGAAAAACTGTTTTTT
>TRBJ2-7|.|.|TRBV28
CASSSPGYEQYF
TGTGCCAGCAGTTCCCCGGGTTACGAGCAGTACTTC
>TRBJ1-1|TRBD1|few|TRBV30
CAWVPGQGAEAFF
TGTGCCTGGGTTCCGGGACAGGGGGCTGAAGCTTTCTTT
>TRBJ2-7|.|.|TRBV7-8
CASSLSGSSYEQYF
TGTGCCAGCAGCTTATCTGGCAGTTCCTACGAGCAGTACTTC
>TRBJ2-1|TRBD1|.|TRBV7-9
CASSLARGLYNEQFF
TGTGCCAGCAGCTTAGCCAGGGGGCTGTACAATGAGCAGTTCTTC
>TRBJ2-2|TRBD2|.|TRBV12-3/TRBV12-4
CANPSGSTGELFF
TGTGCCAACCCCAGCGGGAGCACCGGGGAGCTGTTTTTT
>TRBJ1-2|.|.|TRBV7-2
CASSTTVEGYTF
TGTGCCAGCAGCACCACGGTCGAAGGCTACACCTTC
>TRBJ1-4|.|.|TRBV6-5
CASSYGDGATNEKLFF
TGTGCCAGCAGTTACGGGGACGGCGCAACTAATGAAAAACTGTTTTTT
>TRBJ1-3|TRBD1|.|TRBV6-2/TRBV6-3
CASSRDSITGNTIYF
TGTGCCAGCAGTCGGGACAGTATAACCGGAAACACCATATATTTT